These 31 T cell receptor beta chains were sequenced from one sample in a study of CD8 T cell repertoires and HIV-1 epitope variants (dated by TCRdb to the early 2020s). No antigens are known for them. The library was built by means of the immunoSEQ multiplex PCR assay. Sourced from immuneACCESS, this table was stored by TCRdb with only in-frame sequences that have V and J called. A share of the clones is absent; for the studies checked, an unresolved V gene accounts for under half, and the remainder has no known explanation. The table for this sample lists more than 2,500 clones; about two thirds of them were counted only once. Almost 40% of the sample is in the top ten clones. Sequencing was carried out using cultured CD8+ T cells derived from PBMCs. Receptors were obtained from a male donor with HIV.

The chain has TRBV7-6 and TRBJ1-4; the D is unclear. The CDR3 has 13 amino acids. Trimming cost V 2 bases and J 7 bases, with 8 bases left between them. The germline CDR1 and CDR2 sequences are SGHVS and FNYEAQ. The CDR3 region has the DNA TGTGCCAGCAGCTTAACTTTAGGTGAAAAACTGTTTTTT. It translates to CASSLTLGEKLFF. The full variable domain, in which reference TRBV7-6 and TRBJ1-4 provide the parts outside the CDR3, is GAGVSQSPRYKVTKRGQDVALRCDPISGHVSLYWYRQALGQGPEFLTYFNYEAQQDKSGLPNDRFSAERPEGSISTLTIQRTEQRDSAMYRCASSLTLGEKLFFGSGTQLSVL.

The chain couples TRBV5-1 to TRBJ2-7; 8 bases are shared with TRBD1. The CDR3 runs 16 residues. The V gene's germline CDR1 is SGHRS and CDR2 YFSETQ. V lost 0 bases and J lost 2; bases outside the gene matches: 7. The DNA of the CDR3 is TGCGCCAGCAGCTTGGAAGGACAGGGATCAACCTACGAGCAGTACTTC. It is translated as CASSLEGQGSTYEQYF.

V usage is TRBV30 and J usage is TRBJ2-5, with D unresolved. Germline V CDR1 and CDR2: GTSNPN, SVGIG (reference sequence). CDR3 length equals 13 residues. V lost 1 base to trimming and J lost 3 bases, with 9 bases between them. CDR3 DNA: TGTGCCTGGAGTGCGGGCGGAGAAGAGACCCAGTACTTC. This sequence encodes CAWSAGGEETQYF. The complete variable domain, with remaining parts taken from reference TRBV30 and TRBJ2-5, reads SQTIHQWPATLVQPVGSPLSLECTVEGTSNPNLYWYRQAAGRGLQLLFYSVGIGQISSEVPQNLSASRPQDRQFILSSKKLLLSDSGFYLCAWSAGGEETQYFGPGTRLLVL.

The genes are TRBV2 and TRBJ2-7; D gene unclear. Germline CDR1 SNHLY, CDR2 FYNNEI. CDR3 size: 14 residues. V lost 6 bases and J 4 bases, leaving 16 bases between the germline ends. CDR3 in amino acids: CASSLRQVGYEQYF. DNA of the CDR3: TGTGCCAGCAGCCTAAGGCAAGTGGGGTACGAGCAGTACTTC.

This clone was seen once. The chain couples TRBV27 to TRBJ2-3; 12 bases are shared with TRBD2. Looked up from germline, CDR1 is MNHEY and CDR2 is SMNVEV (reference sequence). V gave up 6 bases and J gave up 3 bases; unmatched junction bases: 10. The CDR3 is 17 residues long. CDR3 residues: CASRTSGRGGWTDTQYF. In nucleotides, the CDR3 is TGTGCCAGCAGGACTAGCGGGAGAGGAGGGTGGACAGATACGCAGTATTTT.

J is TRBJ1-5 and V is TRBV5-6; D unclear. The germline V and J ends were trimmed by 4 bases and 2 bases, with 13 bases remaining between them. The CDR3 runs to 15 residues. CDR1 and CDR2 from the germline V gene are SGHDT and YYEEEE. CDR3 nucleotides: TGTGCCAGCAGCCTCCTCCTGCTTGGCAATCAGCCCCAGCATTTT. Translated, it gives CASSLLLLGNQPQHF.

This clone was seen a handful of times. The V call is TRBV10-3, the J call TRBJ2-7; 10 bases match TRBD1. The V gene's germline CDR1 is ENHRY and CDR2 SYGVKD. V lost 4 bases to trimming and J lost 6 bases; unmatched junction nucleotides: 6. The CDR3 totals 14 residues. The CDR3 region has the DNA TGTGCCATCAGTGTGGGAGGACAGGGGGGCGAGCAGTACTTC. As protein: CAISVGGQGGEQYF.

The gene calls are TRBV30 and TRBJ1-2, with 7 bases matching TRBD1. This CDR3 region has 13 residues. J gave up 2 bases and V 6 bases, and 6 bases lay outside the gene matches. The germline CDR1 and CDR2 sequences are GTSNPN and SVGIG (reference sequence). CDR3 loop: CACHRGTNYGYTF. In DNA, the CDR3 is TGTGCCTGCCACAGGGGAACCAACTATGGCTACACCTTC.

The V and J genes are TRBV7-2 and TRBJ2-3, with TRBD2 matching over 12 bases. V trimming: 0 bases; J trimming: 4 bases; junction bases outside the gene matches: 5. Germline assignment: CDR1 SGHTA and CDR2 FQGNSA. This CDR3 spans 17 amino acids. The DNA for the CDR3 is TGTGCCAGCAGCTTAGCCAGCACTAGCGGGAGGTCAGATACGCAGTATTTT. Translating it yields CASSLASTSGRSDTQYF.

The chain uses TRBV6-5 and TRBJ1-1; perhaps TRBD1 as D (6 bases). CDR1 and CDR2 (germline): MNHEY, SVGAGI. The V gene lost 0 bases and the J gene lost 4 bases, with 12 bases spanning the gap. There are 15 residues in the CDR3. The CDR3 DNA reads TGTGCCAGCAGTTACTCGGACAGTTCGGTCACTGAAGCTTTCTTT. Its translation is CASSYSDSSVTEAFF.

Only one count was recorded for this clone. V usage is TRBV7-9 and J usage is TRBJ2-7; no reliable D call. The CDR3 extends over 11 amino acids. Germline lookup yields CDR1 SEHNR and CDR2 FQNEAQ (reference sequence). Trimming cost V 2 bases and J 1 base, with 0 bases left between them. CDR3 in amino acids: CASSLSYEQYF. CDR3 coding DNA: TGTGCCAGCAGCTTATCCTACGAGCAGTACTTC.

The genes are TRBV5-6 and TRBJ1-2; D gene uncertain. This CDR3 is built from 14 residues. Germline V lookup: CDR1 SGHDT, CDR2 YYEEEE. Trimming cost V 7 bases and J 4 bases, with 17 bases left between them. The CDR3 bases are TGTGCCAGCCGGTATAGTCGAAAGACCTATGGCTACACCTTC. Its translation: CASRYSRKTYGYTF.

The chain uses TRBV7-2 and TRBJ2-7; 9 nucleotides align to TRBD1. V dropped 5 bases and J dropped 5; count of bases not matched to a gene: 4. There are 13 residues in the CDR3. Germline values: CDR1 SGHTA, CDR2 FQGNSA. The CDR3 sequence is CASSPDRGDEQYF. In DNA, the CDR3 is TGTGCCAGCAGCCCAGACAGGGGGGACGAGCAGTACTTC.

The genes are TRBV19 and TRBJ2-7; 7 bases align to TRBD2. V lost 4 bases, J lost 5 bases, and 14 bases stayed unmatched. The CDR3 spans 16 residues. The V gene's germline CDR1 is LNHDA and CDR2 SQIVND (reference sequence). CDR3 region: CASSNPRPSGNHEQYF. The CDR3 nucleotides read TGTGCCAGTAGTAACCCCCGGCCCAGCGGGAACCACGAGCAGTACTTC.

The V call is TRBV5-1, the J call TRBJ2-2; 7 positions agree with TRBD1. V lost 4 bases to trimming and J lost 3 bases; unmatched junction nucleotides: 6. Looked up from germline, CDR1 is SGHRS and CDR2 is YFSETQ. The CDR3 runs to 15 residues. The CDR3 protein is CASSGQVPDTGELFF. The CDR3 DNA reads TGCGCCAGCAGCGGACAGGTTCCGGACACCGGGGAGCTGTTTTTT.

DNA of the CDR3: TGTGCCAGCAGCTTAGCGGGGGGGCCAGGCAATGAGCAGTTCTTC. Its protein product is CASSLAGGPGNEQFF. This chain uses TRBV7-9 with TRBJ2-1; tentatively, D is TRBD2 (7 bases). CDR3 size: 15 residues. V lost 0 bases and J lost 6, with 12 bases in between. Germline V CDR1 and CDR2: SEHNR, FQNEAQ (reference sequence).

The chain couples TRBV11-2 to TRBJ2-5; D may be TRBD2 (5 bases). The germline V and J ends were trimmed by 0 bases and 4 bases, with 15 bases remaining between them. This CDR3 spans 16 amino acids. Germline CDR1 and CDR2: SGHAT and FQNNGV. Written as DNA, the CDR3 is TGTGCCAGCAGCTTAGATCTGACTGGGAGCGCAGAGACCCAGTACTTC. It encodes CASSLDLTGSAETQYF. Based on the CDR3 plus reference TRBV11-2 and TRBJ2-5, the full variable domain is EAGVAQSPRYKIIEKRQSVAFWCNPISGHATLYWYQQILGQGPKLLIQFQNNGVVDDSQLPKDRFSAERLKGVDSTLKIQPAKLEDSAVYLCASSLDLTGSAETQYFGPGTRLLVL.

This clone came up a few times. The rearrangement uses TRBV27 and TRBJ1-1; D might be TRBD1 (5 bases). Germline V gene sequence: CDR1 MNHEY, CDR2 SMNVEV (reference sequence). V was cut by 5 bases and J by 5 bases, with 9 bases left in between. This CDR3 spans 12 amino acids. CDR3 amino acids: CASSPGGTEAFF. The CDR3 DNA follows: TGTGCCAGCAGTCCTGGGGGGACTGAAGCTTTCTTT.

This rearrangement joins TRBV5-1 to TRBJ2-2; the match to TRBD2 covers 7 bases. CDR1 is SGHRS and CDR2 is YFSETQ in the germline V gene. V lost 0 bases to trimming and J lost 2 bases; unmatched junction nucleotides: 4. The CDR3 length is 16 residues. The CDR3 DNA follows: TGCGCCAGCAGCTTGGAGGGACTAATTAACACCGGGGAGCTGTTTTTT. Residues: CASSLEGLINTGELFF.

This clone is labeled as medium-sized. The rearrangement uses TRBV7-6 and TRBJ1-2; 9 bases fit TRBD1. The CDR3 spans 13 residues. Germline trimming cut 5 bases from V and 6 bases from J; bases unmatched to any gene: 4. CDR1 is SGHVS and CDR2 is FNYEAQ in the germline V gene. The CDR3 DNA sequence: TGTGCCAGCAGCGGACAGGGGTGGAATGGCTACACCTTC. Amino acid sequence: CASSGQGWNGYTF.

This rearrangement joins TRBV19 to TRBJ1-5, with 8 bases aligning to TRBD1. The CDR3 loop spans 14 amino acids. CDR1 and CDR2 (germline): LNHDA, SQIVND (reference sequence). Losses at the gene ends were 3 bases for V and 4 bases for J; bases not matched to a gene: 2. The CDR3 DNA reads TGTGCCAGTAGTATGAGGACAGGGAATCAGCCCCAGCATTTT. Translation: CASSMRTGNQPQHF.

The rearrangement uses TRBV9 and TRBJ1-1, with D unresolved. V lost 0 bases and J 6 bases, leaving 9 bases between the germline ends. Germline V lookup: CDR1 SGDLS, CDR2 YYNGEE. The CDR3 has 13 amino acids. CDR3 residues: CASSVVDGAEAFF. DNA of the CDR3: TGTGCCAGCAGCGTAGTGGACGGAGCTGAAGCTTTCTTT.

V usage is TRBV29-1 and J usage is TRBJ1-1, with D possibly TRBD1 on 5 matching bases. The CDR3 contains 14 residues. Germline V gives CDR1 SQVTM, CDR2 ANQGSEA. Trimming removed 7 bases at V and 1 base at J, with 16 bases between. CDR3 in DNA: TGCAGCGCCTCCCCTCCCGGACAGAACACTGAAGCTTTCTTT. This gives the protein CSASPPGQNTEAFF.

This chain joins TRBV7-9 and TRBJ2-7, with 7 bases matching TRBD2. The junction had 13 bases not matched to a gene; V was cut back by 5 bases and J by 6 bases. Germline V CDR1 and CDR2: SEHNR, FQNEAQ (reference sequence). This CDR3 has 15 residues. For the CDR3, the DNA is TGTGCCAGCAGCCCTTCCTGGAGCGGGGTTCGCGAGCAGTACTTC. It yields the protein CASSPSWSGVREQYF.

The chain recombines TRBV19 with TRBJ2-1; 10 bases agree with TRBD1. The trim removed 7 bases at V and 4 bases at J, leaving 4 bases unmatched. CDR3 length equals 14 residues. Germline CDR1 is LNHDA and CDR2 is SQIVND (reference sequence). The CDR3 DNA reads as TGTGCCAGTACGGGACAGGGGACTTACAATGAGCAGTTCTTC. Its translation: CASTGQGTYNEQFF.

CDR3 coding DNA: TGTGCCAGCAGTGGTGGCGGGGGGGCTGACGAGCAGTACTTC. This translates into CASSGGGGADEQYF. The chain recombines TRBV9 with TRBJ2-7; 9 bases map to TRBD2. The CDR3 spans 14 residues. After removal of 5 bases from V and 5 bases from J, the junction contained 8 bases not matched to a gene. Looked up from germline, CDR1 is SGDLS and CDR2 is YYNGEE.

This clone occurred once. V usage is TRBV28 and J usage is TRBJ2-7; TRBD2 agrees at 9 bases. Germline V gives CDR1 MDHEN, CDR2 SYDVKM. The ends lost 6 bases at V and 3 bases at J; junction bases unmatched: 3. The CDR3 sequence is 13 residues long. CDR3 in DNA: TGTGCCAGCAGCGAGACTAGCGGCTACGAGCAGTACTTC. It is translated as CASSETSGYEQYF.

The chain employs TRBV15 and TRBJ2-4; the match to TRBD1 covers 10 bases. Germline CDR1 reads LNHNV; CDR2 reads YYDKDF (reference sequence). The CDR3 is 18 amino acids. J was trimmed by 2 bases and V by 5 bases; bases with no gene match: 12. In DNA form, the CDR3 reads TGTGCCACCAGCGCCCGAGACAGGGGGCTAAGTACCAAAAACATTCAGTACTTC. This sequence encodes CATSARDRGLSTKNIQYF.

The table lists this clone with a count of one. The gene calls are TRBV5-1 and TRBJ2-7; tentatively, D is TRBD2 (5 bases). V shed 8 bases and J shed 2 bases, with 17 bases lying between them. Per the germline V gene, CDR1 is SGHRS and CDR2 is YFSETQ. This CDR3 is 14 amino acids long. CDR3 amino acids: CASNPEGLTYEQYF. The CDR3 DNA reads as TGCGCCAGTAACCCCGAGGGATTGACCTACGAGCAGTACTTC.

This chain links TRBV4-1 with TRBJ1-2; no clear D. The germline CDR1 and CDR2 sequences are MGHRA and YSYEKL. The CDR3 consists of 14 residues. V was trimmed by 4 bases and J by 2 bases, leaving 11 bases between them. The chain's CDR3 is CASSPGLINYGYTF. The CDR3 nucleotides read TGCGCCAGCAGCCCCGGACTGATCAACTATGGCTACACCTTC.

The chain recombines TRBV28 with TRBJ1-6; D gene uncertain. Germline assignment: CDR1 MDHEN and CDR2 SYDVKM. CDR3 length equals 14 residues. V gave up 3 bases and J gave up 14 bases, with 17 bases separating them. CDR3 DNA: TGTGCCAGCAGTTTGCGCGGCCCGGTTCAGACCCTCCACTTT. It is translated as CASSLRGPVQTLHF. Drawing the rest from reference TRBV28 and TRBJ1-6, the complete variable domain is DVKVTQSSRYLVKRTGEKVFLECVQDMDHENMFWYRQDPGLGLRLIYFSYDVKMKEKGDIPEGYSVSREKKERFSLILESASTNQTSMYLCASSLRGPVQTLHFGNGTRLTVT.